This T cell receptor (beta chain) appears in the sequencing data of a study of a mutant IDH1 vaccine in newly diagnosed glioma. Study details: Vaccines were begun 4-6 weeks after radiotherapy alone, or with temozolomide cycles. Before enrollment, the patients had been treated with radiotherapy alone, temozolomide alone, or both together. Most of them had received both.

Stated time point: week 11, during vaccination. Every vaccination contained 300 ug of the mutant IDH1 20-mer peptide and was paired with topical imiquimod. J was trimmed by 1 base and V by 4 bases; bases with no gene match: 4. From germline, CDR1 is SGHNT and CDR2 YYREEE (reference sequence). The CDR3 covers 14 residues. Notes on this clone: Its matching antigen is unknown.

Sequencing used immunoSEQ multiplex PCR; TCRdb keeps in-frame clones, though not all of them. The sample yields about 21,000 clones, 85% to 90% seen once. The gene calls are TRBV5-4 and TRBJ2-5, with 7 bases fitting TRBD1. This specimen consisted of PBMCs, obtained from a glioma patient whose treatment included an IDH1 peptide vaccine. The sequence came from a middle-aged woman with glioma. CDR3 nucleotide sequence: TGTGCCAGCAGCCCCGGGACAGTCCAAGAGACCCAGTACTTC. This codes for CASSPGTVQETQYF. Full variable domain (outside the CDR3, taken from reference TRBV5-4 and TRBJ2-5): ETGVTQSPTHLIKTRGQQVTLRCSSQSGHNTVSWYQQALGQGPQFIFQYYREEENGRGNFPPRFSGLQFPNYSSELNVNALELDDSALYLCASSPGTVQETQYFGPGTRLLVL.